This T cell receptor beta chain was recorded in a study of T cells in Graves' hyperthyroidism and ophthalmopathy. Whole-study results and caveats: The model's output predicted ophthalmopathy at a median of 6.5 months prior to onset.

V was pared by 4 bases and J by 2 bases, with 12 bases of the junction left unmatched. The CDR3 totals 18 residues. Germline CDR1 is SGHDT and CDR2 is YYEEEE. Amplified TCR beta CDR3 regions came from RNA transcripts. A first-round RT-PCR of the TCR CDR3 used the HTBI primer set. One entry per CDR3 protein, called by TCRdb with MiXCR from the multiplex PCR reads. In the table there are 400,000 to 500,000 distinct CDR3 sequences, roughly 14% of which are singletons. Remarks on this clonotype: Antigen unknown.

The rearrangement links TRBV5-6 to TRBJ2-6; the match to TRBD1 covers 7 bases. The material sequenced was blood. This receptor was obtained from a man aged 18 to 29 with Graves' ophthalmopathy. The DNA for the CDR3 is TGTGCCAGCAGCATCGCTGGGTTGACAGGGACTGGGGCCAACGTCCTGACTTTC. Amino acid sequence: CASSIAGLTGTGANVLTF. Full variable domain (missing parts from reference TRBV5-6 and TRBJ2-6): DAGVTQSPTHLIKTRGQQVTLRCSPKSGHDTVSWYQQALGQGPQFIFQYYEEEERQRGNFPDRFSGHQFPNYSSELNVNALLLGDSALYLCASSIAGLTGTGANVLTFGAGSRLTVL.